This TCR beta chain emerged from a study of response to subunit inactivated influenza vaccine. This CDR3 has 12 amino acids. Germline V CDR1 and CDR2: WSHSY, SAAADI. V was clipped by 3 bases and J by 4 bases, with 6 bases between them. TCRdb re-derived calls from the RT-PCR reads in MiXCR, one entry per CDR3 protein. The sample lists about 150,000 distinct CDR3 sequences, about 11% occurring once. The material was CD8+ T cells sorted from PBMCs, obtained roughly 24 months after vaccination. The clonotype originates from a man in his fifties or sixties who received an inactivated influenza vaccine. The V call is TRBV10-2, the J call TRBJ1-2; D gene ambiguous. The DNA of the CDR3 is TGCGCCAGCAGTGAACGTGGCTATGGCTACACCTTC. Translating it yields CASSERGYGYTF.